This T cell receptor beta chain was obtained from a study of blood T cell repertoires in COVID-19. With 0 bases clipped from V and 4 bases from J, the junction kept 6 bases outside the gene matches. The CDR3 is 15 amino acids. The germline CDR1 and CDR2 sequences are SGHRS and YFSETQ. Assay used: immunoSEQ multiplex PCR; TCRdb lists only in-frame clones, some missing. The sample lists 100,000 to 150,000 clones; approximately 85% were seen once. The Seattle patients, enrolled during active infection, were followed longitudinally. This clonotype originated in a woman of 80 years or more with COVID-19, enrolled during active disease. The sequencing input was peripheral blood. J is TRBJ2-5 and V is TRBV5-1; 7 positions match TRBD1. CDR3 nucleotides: TGCGCCAGCAGCTTGGGGGCAGGGGGACGAGAGACCCAGTACTTC. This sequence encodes CASSLGAGGRETQYF.